The 24 T cell receptor beta chains listed next were all sequenced from one sample in a study of blood T cells in healthy people across ages. Through a sample-barcoded 5' primer and a J-beta primer mix, a second PCR was run for roughly 6 to 11 cycles. MiXCR was run by TCRdb on the 5' RACE reads, yielding one entry per CDR3 protein. The repertoire holds 890,000 or so distinct CDR3 sequences, with approximately 59% as singletons. Sequences were obtained from blood. All receptors come from a young man in good health.

This chain joins TRBV7-2 and TRBJ2-7, with D unclear. CDR3 length equals 15 residues. V shed 2 bases and J shed 4 bases, with 15 bases lying between them. The germline V gene encodes CDR1 SGHTA and CDR2 FQGNSA. The DNA of the CDR3 is TGTGCCAGCAGCTTATTGGGGTCCGGGCGGTACGAGCAGTACTTC. Protein: CASSLLGSGRYEQYF. The variable domain in full, completed from reference TRBV7-2 and TRBJ2-7, reads GAGVSQSPSNKVTEKGKDVELRCDPISGHTALYWYRQSLGQGLEFLIYFQGNSAPDKSGLPSDRFSAERTGGSVSTLTIQRTQQEDSAVYLCASSLLGSGRYEQYFGPGTRLTVT.

The chain uses TRBV9 and TRBJ1-2, with TRBD1 identical over 7 bases. Germline assignment: CDR1 SGDLS and CDR2 YYNGEE. V gave up 3 bases and J gave up 4 bases; unmatched junction bases: 9. The CDR3 is made up of 15 amino acids. CDR3 in DNA: TGTGCCAGCAGCGCGCGGGACAGTAGCTTCTATGGCTACACCTTC. Protein sequence: CASSARDSSFYGYTF.

The CDR3 DNA reads as TGCAGTGCTAGAGATCTGGTGGGAATCAGCTCTGGGGCCAACGTCCTGACTTTC. Encoded protein: CSARDLVGISSGANVLTF. The chain has TRBV20-1 and TRBJ2-6; no definite D call. CDR1 is DFQATT and CDR2 is SNEGSKA in the germline V gene (reference sequence). CDR3 length equals 18 residues. V shed 0 bases and J shed 0 bases, with 15 bases lying between them.

Of note for this clonotype: A much larger clone is a single base away; this may be a read error. This chain links TRBV7-2 with TRBJ2-3; D gene unclear. Germline V gene sequence: CDR1 SGHTA, CDR2 FQGNSA. Trimming left V 5 bases short and J 7 bases short, with 16 bases between. The CDR3 runs 14 residues. The CDR3 region has the DNA TGTGCCAGCAGCGTAGGTCTATTCACGAATACGCAGTATTTT. Protein sequence: CASSVGLFTNTQYF.

The chain uses TRBV6-5 and TRBJ2-1, with D maybe TRBD2 (5 bases). The germline gives CDR1 MNHEY, CDR2 SVGAGI. V lost 2 bases and J lost 0, with 8 bases in between. The CDR3 extends over 15 amino acids. CDR3 loop: CASSYTTSSYNEQFF. CDR3 nucleotide sequence: TGTGCCAGCAGTTACACAACTAGCTCCTACAATGAGCAGTTCTTC.

The chain uses TRBV7-9 and TRBJ2-7; 7 bases are a match to TRBD1. V lost 10 bases and J lost 4; bases outside the gene matches: 10. This CDR3 comprises 13 residues. Germline CDR1 is SEHNR and CDR2 is FQNEAQ (reference sequence). CDR3 in DNA: TGTGCCATAGGGGCACTCAGGGGGTACGAGCAGTACTTC. Translation gives CAIGALRGYEQYF.

The rearrangement links TRBV4-3 to TRBJ1-5, with 12 positions matching TRBD1. J lost 6 bases, V lost 3 bases, and 3 bases had no gene match. This CDR3 contains 15 residues. Germline CDR1 is LGHNA and CDR2 is YSLEER. The CDR3 loop reads CASSQGQGAVQPQHF. CDR3 nucleotides: TGCGCCAGCAGCCAGGGACAGGGGGCAGTTCAGCCCCAGCATTTT.

The chain combines TRBV9 with TRBJ2-1, with 7 bases aligning to TRBD2. CDR1 and CDR2 (germline): SGDLS, YYNGEE. There are 19 residues in the CDR3. Trimming removed 2 bases from V and 0 bases from J; junction bases left unmatched: 14. CDR3 sequence: CASSVGGTGVLSSYNEQFF. CDR3 nucleotide sequence: TGTGCCAGCAGCGTGGGGGGGACGGGGGTTTTAAGCTCCTACAATGAGCAGTTCTTC.

The gene calls are TRBV25-1 and TRBJ1-2, with D possibly being TRBD1 (6 bases). CDR1 and CDR2 (germline): MGHDK, SYGVNS. V was clipped by 5 bases and J by 6 bases, with 13 bases between them. This CDR3 has 13 amino acids. The CDR3 here is CASSPLQGNGYTF. The CDR3 bases are TGTGCCAGCAGTCCCCTACAGGGAAATGGCTACACCTTC.

The chain has TRBV12-3 or TRBV12-4 and TRBJ2-1, with D possibly being TRBD2 (5 bases). Trimming pared 4 bases from V and 4 bases from J, leaving 14 bases between. The CDR3 loop spans 15 amino acids. CDR3: CASSSHSGVYNEQFF. The CDR3 DNA sequence: TGTGCCAGCAGTTCCCACTCCGGGGTGTACAATGAGCAGTTCTTC.

The rearrangement joins TRBV27 to TRBJ2-1, with D perhaps matching TRBD1 or TRBD2 (5 bases each). Germline lookup yields CDR1 MNHEY and CDR2 SMNVEV (reference sequence). The CDR3 spans 15 residues. The V and J ends lost 5 bases and 10 bases respectively, with 21 bases between them. For the CDR3, the DNA is TGTGCCAGCAGTCAAACCGGGACGCACCCCTACGAGCAGTTCTTC. Protein sequence: CASSQTGTHPYEQFF.

Written as DNA, the CDR3 is TGTGCCAGCAGTGGCCTACATGGAGGGGGGACTGAAGCTTTCTTT. It translates to CASSGLHGGGTEAFF. The chain employs TRBV6-1 and TRBJ1-1, with D tentatively TRBD1 (6 bases). Trimming cost V 4 bases and J 5 bases, with 17 bases left between them. CDR1 MNHNS and CDR2 SASEGT come from the germline V gene. The CDR3 covers 15 residues.

This clonotype appeared a few times. The J gene is TRBJ2-1, the V gene TRBV3-1; D ambiguous. The V end lost 4 bases, the J end lost 1 base, and 11 bases lay between the germline ends. The CDR3 totals 15 residues. Germline CDR1 LGHDT, CDR2 YNNKEL (reference sequence). This chain's CDR3 is CASSPRQFSYNEQFF. For the CDR3, the DNA is TGTGCCAGCAGCCCACGACAATTTTCCTACAATGAGCAGTTCTTC.

This chain connects TRBV4-2 to TRBJ2-5, with 8 bases aligning to TRBD1. CDR3 length: 16 residues. Germline-derived CDR1 and CDR2 are LGHNA and YNFKEQ. The V gene end was trimmed by 4 bases and the J gene end by 2 bases; junction bases not matched to a gene: 9. Here the CDR3 reads CASSPRTGQFQETQYF. In nucleotides, the CDR3 is TGTGCCAGCAGCCCTCGGACAGGGCAATTTCAAGAGACCCAGTACTTC.

The CDR3 nucleotides are TGTGCCAGCAGTCGAAACTGGAAAGTTCTGTACAATGAGCAGTTCTTC. Protein: CASSRNWKVLYNEQFF. The V gene is TRBV27, the J gene TRBJ2-1; D gene uncertain. V was shortened by 5 bases and J by 4 bases, with 18 bases between the two germline ends. The CDR3 sequence is 16 residues long. The V gene's germline CDR1 is MNHEY and CDR2 SMNVEV (reference sequence).

The chain employs TRBV28 and TRBJ1-5, with 10 bases aligning to TRBD1. Trimming at V came to 7 bases and at J to 5 bases, leaving 11 bases not matched to a gene. Germline-derived CDR1 and CDR2 are MDHEN and SYDVKM. There are 16 residues in the CDR3. The chain's CDR3 is CASTWRTGGFYQPQHF. The CDR3 DNA reads TGTGCCAGCACCTGGCGGACAGGGGGGTTCTATCAGCCCCAGCATTTT.

The J gene is TRBJ2-7, the V gene TRBV7-8, with D perhaps TRBD1 or TRBD2 (5 bases each). Germline V lookup: CDR1 SGHVS, CDR2 FQNEAQ. V gave up 5 bases and J gave up 0 bases, with 17 bases separating them. This CDR3 has 16 amino acids. In nucleotides, the CDR3 is TGTGCCAGCAGCACTCAGGGACCGAGCAGCTCCTACGAGCAGTACTTC. Its translation: CASSTQGPSSSYEQYF.

The table lists this clonotype with a few counts. This rearrangement joins TRBV15 to TRBJ2-5, with D perhaps matching TRBD2 (5 bases). CDR3 length: 13 amino acids. V lost 3 bases and J 4 bases, leaving 9 bases between the germline ends. CDR1 and CDR2 (germline): LNHNV, YYDKDF (reference sequence). DNA for the CDR3: TGTGCCACCAGCAGCCTGGCGGGAGAGACCCAGTACTTC. It specifies CATSSLAGETQYF.

The V and J genes are TRBV5-5 and TRBJ2-1; D is unresolved. Germline V gene lookup returns CDR1 SGHKS and CDR2 YYEKEE (reference sequence). Trimming removed 0 bases at V and 4 bases at J, with 8 bases between. This CDR3 spans 14 amino acids. The CDR3 DNA is TGTGCCAGCAGCTTGGACGTCGGATACAATGAGCAGTTCTTC. As protein: CASSLDVGYNEQFF.

This clonotype turned up a few times. The J gene is TRBJ2-7, the V gene TRBV29-1, with D possibly being TRBD1 or TRBD2 (5 bases each). The V gene lost 4 bases and the J gene lost 5 bases, with 18 bases spanning the gap. There are 14 residues in the CDR3. CDR1 is SQVTM, CDR2 ANQGSEA, per germline. In nucleotides, the CDR3 is TGCAGCGTTGGCAATCCGGGACGGAATGACGAGCAGTACTTC. It is translated as CSVGNPGRNDEQYF.

This chain connects TRBV29-1 to TRBJ2-1; D possibly corresponds to TRBD1 (6 bases). Trimming left V 6 bases short and J 1 base short, with 13 bases between. CDR3 size: 14 residues. Germline-derived CDR1 and CDR2 are SQVTM and ANQGSEA. The CDR3 coding sequence is TGCAGCGTCGCACCAGGGGAGTCCTACAATGAGCAGTTCTTC. The encoded protein is CSVAPGESYNEQFF.

The chain carries TRBV9 and TRBJ1-2; no definite D call. The germline V gene has CDR1 SGDLS and CDR2 YYNGEE. This CDR3 region has 15 residues. The germline V and J ends were trimmed by 0 bases and 0 bases, with 9 bases remaining between them. The CDR3 DNA is TGTGCCAGCAGCGTAGCCACCTTCGCTAACTATGGCTACACCTTC. Its protein is CASSVATFANYGYTF.

The rearrangement uses TRBV7-8 and TRBJ2-6, with 8 bases fitting TRBD1. The CDR3 extends over 16 amino acids. V shed 5 bases and J 2 bases; nucleotides not matched to a gene: 5. CDR1 SGHVS and CDR2 FQNEAQ come from the germline V gene. CDR3: CASSPRTGTGANVLTF. CDR3 bases: TGTGCCAGCAGCCCTAGGACAGGGACTGGGGCCAACGTCCTGACTTTC.

The chain has TRBV6-5 and TRBJ1-1, with D possibly TRBD1 on 6 matching bases. V lost 0 bases, J lost 0 bases, and 11 bases lay in between. Germline lookup yields CDR1 MNHEY and CDR2 SVGAGI. The CDR3 has 16 amino acids. The CDR3 DNA is TGTGCCAGCAGTTACTCGACAGGCGGATTGAACACTGAAGCTTTCTTT. It specifies CASSYSTGGLNTEAFF.